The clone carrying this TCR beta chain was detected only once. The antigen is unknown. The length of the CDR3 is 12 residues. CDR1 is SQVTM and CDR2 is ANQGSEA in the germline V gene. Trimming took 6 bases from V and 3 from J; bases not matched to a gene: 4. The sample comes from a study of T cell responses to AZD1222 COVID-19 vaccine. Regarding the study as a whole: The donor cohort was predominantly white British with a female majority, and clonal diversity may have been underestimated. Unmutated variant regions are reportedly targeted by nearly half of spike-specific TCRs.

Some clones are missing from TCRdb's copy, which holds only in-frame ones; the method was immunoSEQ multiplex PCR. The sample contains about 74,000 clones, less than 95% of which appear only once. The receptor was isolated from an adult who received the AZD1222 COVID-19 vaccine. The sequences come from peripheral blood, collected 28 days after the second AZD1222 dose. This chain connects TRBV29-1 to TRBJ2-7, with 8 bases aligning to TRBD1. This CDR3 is CSVPGQDYEQYF. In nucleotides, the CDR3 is TGCAGCGTCCCGGGACAGGACTACGAGCAGTACTTC.